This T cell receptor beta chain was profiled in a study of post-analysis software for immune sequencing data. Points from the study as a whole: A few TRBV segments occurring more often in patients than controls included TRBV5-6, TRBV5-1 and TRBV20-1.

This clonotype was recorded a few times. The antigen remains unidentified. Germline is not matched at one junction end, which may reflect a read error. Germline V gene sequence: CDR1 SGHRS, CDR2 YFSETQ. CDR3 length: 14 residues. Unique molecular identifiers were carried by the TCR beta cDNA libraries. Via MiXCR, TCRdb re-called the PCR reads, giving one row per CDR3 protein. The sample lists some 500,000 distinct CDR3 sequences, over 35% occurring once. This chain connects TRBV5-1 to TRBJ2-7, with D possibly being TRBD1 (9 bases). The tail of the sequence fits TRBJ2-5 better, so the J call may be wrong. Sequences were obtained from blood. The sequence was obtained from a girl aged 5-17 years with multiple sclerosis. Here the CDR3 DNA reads TGTGCCAGCAGCTTAGCGGGACAGGGCGAGACCCAGTACTTC. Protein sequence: CASSLAGQGETQYF.